The sequence of this T cell receptor (beta chain) was determined in a study of shared clonotypes between healthy human individuals. On this clone itself: No antigen is known for it.

The run depth of the assay was deep. Repertoires were generated with immunoSEQ multiplex PCR, while TCRdb's copy carries only in-frame clones and drops some. The sample has 110,000 or so clones, 55% to 80% seen once. Donors comprised only Caucasian adults living in Nashville, Tennessee. V gave up 5 bases and J gave up 4 bases, with 8 bases separating them. This CDR3 is built from 12 residues. In germline, CDR1 is SEHNR, CDR2 FQNEAQ (reference sequence). Broader study findings: Rarefaction curves obtained for sorted subsets showed sequencing incomplete despite large depth.

The sequence was collected from a woman under 40 in good health. Material for sequencing was memory CD8+ T cells sorted from blood. As to subset: CD45RO+ cells pooled with CCR7-negative TemRA cells. V gene TRBV7-9 combines with J gene TRBJ2-5, with unresolved D. The CDR3 loop reads CASSPPVETQYF. The CDR3, as DNA: TGTGCCAGCAGCCCTCCCGTAGAGACCCAGTACTTC.